This T cell receptor (beta chain) was documented in a study of T cell changes during pregnancy in multiple sclerosis. The CDR3 is 14 residues long. V lost 6 bases and J lost 3, with 14 bases in between. Looked up from germline, CDR1 is SNHLY and CDR2 is FYNNEI. TCRdb keeps only in-frame clones here, not all; method: immunoSEQ multiplex PCR. There are around 54,000 clones in the sample; around 90% occur only once, and roughly 0.6% lies in the top ten. The gene calls are TRBV2 and TRBJ1-1; possible D gene TRBD1, 6 bases. This specimen consisted of CD4+ T cells from peripheral blood mononuclear cells, obtained after pregnancy. The sequence derives from a female donor in good health, enrolled as a control in a pregnancy study. Written as DNA, the CDR3 is TGTGCCAGCAGCAACAGGGAGCGCTACACTGAAGCTTTCTTT. Encoded protein: CASSNRERYTEAFF.